Listed below are T cell receptor beta chains from one sample, sequenced in a study of blood T cell repertoires in COVID-19. Method: immunoSEQ multiplex PCR; TCRdb's copy keeps in-frame clones and lacks some. The sample lists more than 150,000 clones; around 84% were seen once. The source material was peripheral blood. These receptors were taken from a man in his 60s with COVID-19, enrolled during active disease. CDR3s include the opening cysteine and the closing phenylalanine or tryptophan. D genes are given only for firm matches. The size field is filled for only some rows; it gives once, few, many or a size class.

j_gene | abundance | d_gene | v_gene | CDR3nt | CDR3aa
TRBJ2-7 | few | - | TRBV4-1 | TGCGCCAGCAGCCAAGATATCGGCAGGTGGTCCTACGAGCAGTACTTC | CASSQDIGRWSYEQYF
TRBJ2-5 | - | - | TRBV7-2 | TGTGCCAGCAGCCCGGGTCCACGGGAGACCCAGTACTTC | CASSPGPRETQYF
TRBJ1-2 | - | - | TRBV4-2 | TGTGCCAGCAGCCAAGATCCCAGGAGGGAATTCTATGGCTACACCTTC | CASSQDPRREFYGYTF
TRBJ1-2 | - | - | TRBV21-1 | TGTGCCAGCAGCAAGGCGAAAAGGGGTCACAGTGACTATGGCTACACCTTC | CASSKAKRGHSDYGYTF
TRBJ2-7 | - | TRBD1 | TRBV28 | TGTGCCAGCAGTTCAAAAACCAACAGGGGGCGCTTGAACGAGCAGTACTTC | CASSSKTNRGRLNEQYF
TRBJ1-1 | - | - | TRBV6-2/TRBV6-3 | TGTGCCAGCAGTTACAACGGTAACACTGAAGCTTTCTTT | CASSYNGNTEAFF
TRBJ2-3 | once | TRBD2 | TRBV3-1/TRBV3-2 | TGTGCCAGCCGGACTAGCGGGGGGGGCACAGATACGCAGTATTTT | CASRTSGGGTDTQYF
TRBJ1-4 | - | - | TRBV15 | TGTGCCACCAGGGGGGCGGGTAATGAAAAACTGTTTTTT | CATRGAGNEKLFF
TRBJ1-2 | - | TRBD1 | TRBV28 | TGTGCCAGCAGTCCCCCGGGACAGGGATCTGGCTACACCTTC | CASSPPGQGSGYTF
TRBJ2-2 | - | TRBD1 | TRBV7-2 | TGTGCCAGCAGCTTACGACAGGGGAACACCGGGGAGCTGTTTTTT | CASSLRQGNTGELFF
TRBJ2-3 | - | - | TRBV7-2 | TGTGCCAGCAGCTTAGCCCGGGTACGCACAGATACGCAGTATTTT | CASSLARVRTDTQYF
TRBJ2-7 | few | TRBD1 | TRBV7-3 | TGTGCCAGCAGCTTAGACAGGGGGCGCGAGCAGTACTTC | CASSLDRGREQYF
TRBJ2-2 | - | - | TRBV27 | TGTGCCAGCAGCCAGGGCGGGGAGCTGTTTTTT | CASSQGGELFF
TRBJ1-1 | - | - | TRBV24-1 | TGTGCCACCAGTGATTCCGGGTCGGTCGGAGCTGAAGCTTTCTTT | CATSDSGSVGAEAFF
TRBJ1-1 | - | TRBD1 | TRBV2 | TGTGCCAGCACCGGGACAGGGAATCGGAACACTGAAGCTTTCTTT | CASTGTGNRNTEAFF
TRBJ1-4 | once | - | TRBV14 | TGTGCCAGCAGCCAAGATCTCAGGAATGAAAAACTGTTTTTT | CASSQDLRNEKLFF
TRBJ2-5 | - | TRBD2 | TRBV6-2/TRBV6-3 | TGTGCCAGCAGTTTTCGACTAGCGGAGGAAGAGACCCAGTACTTC | CASSFRLAEEETQYF
TRBJ1-1 | - | TRBD1 | TRBV11-3 | TGTGCCAGCAGCTTAGCGCCGGGACAGGGGTACACTGAAGCTTTCTTT | CASSLAPGQGYTEAFF
TRBJ2-5 | - | TRBD2 | TRBV24-1 | TGTGCCACCAGTGATCCAAGGTTTGGGACTAGCGGACTCCAAGAGACCCAGTACTTC | CATSDPRFGTSGLQETQYF
TRBJ2-1 | - | - | TRBV6-2/TRBV6-3 | TGTGCCAGCAGTTACTCGAGCCCCAACAATGAGCAGTTCTTC | CASSYSSPNNEQFF
TRBJ2-1 | - | - | TRBV15 | TGTGCCACCACACAGGGACCTACCAATGGAGAGCAGTTCTTC | CATTQGPTNGEQFF
TRBJ1-5 | once | - | TRBV28 | TGTGCCAGCAGTTTGCGGTTGCAGCCCCAGCATTTT | CASSLRLQPQHF
TRBJ1-1 | - | - | TRBV19 | TGTGCCAGTAGTGTGACAGAGATCTTCAACACTGAAGCTTTCTTT | CASSVTEIFNTEAFF
TRBJ1-5 | - | - | TRBV7-2 | TGTGCCAGCAGCTTGCGGGTGGCACAGAATAGCAATCAGCCCCAGCATTTT | CASSLRVAQNSNQPQHF
TRBJ1-2 | - | - | TRBV18 | TGTGCCAGCTCACCACCTACGGGGGGCAGTGATAACTATGGCTACACCTTC | CASSPPTGGSDNYGYTF
TRBJ2-2 | - | - | TRBV24-1 | TGTGCCACCAGCACGACTGAGGTCCCCGGGGAGCTGTTTTTT | CATSTTEVPGELFF
TRBJ1-5 | - | TRBD1 | TRBV7-2 | TGTGCCAGCAGCTCCCAACTACAGGGGGCGCCCAATCAGCCCCAGCATTTT | CASSSQLQGAPNQPQHF
TRBJ2-3 | - | - | TRBV5-8 | TGTGCCAGCAGCGCCCTGATTGAGGACACAGATACGCAGTATTTT | CASSALIEDTDTQYF
TRBJ2-1 | - | - | TRBV4-2 | TGTGCCAGCAGCCAAGGGTTGCAGGAATACAATGAGCAGTTCTTC | CASSQGLQEYNEQFF
TRBJ1-4 | - | - | TRBV29-1 | TGCAGCGCTGCGGGGGGGGAAAAACTGTTTTTT | CSAAGGEKLFF
TRBJ1-1 | once | TRBD1 | TRBV6-5 | TGTGCCAGCACTGCCAGGGGGGCGACAGGGGAAGCTTTCTTT | CASTARGATGEAFF
TRBJ1-4 | - | - | TRBV18 | TGTGCCAGCTCACAAAGCGCGTCTAATGAAAAACTGTTTTTT | CASSQSASNEKLFF
TRBJ2-5 | - | - | TRBV12-3/TRBV12-4 | TGTGCCAGCAGTTTAACGGGGGAGACCCAGTACTTC | CASSLTGETQYF
TRBJ2-2 | once | TRBD2 | TRBV6-5 | TGTGCCAGCAGTTGGAGCGGGGGGGCGACCGGGGAGCTGTTTTTT | CASSWSGGATGELFF
TRBJ2-5 | - | - | TRBV6-5 | TGTGCCAGCAGTTCAACGGGATCCGGGGTGAAAGAGACCCAGTACTTC | CASSSTGSGVKETQYF
TRBJ2-2 | few | - | TRBV11-1 | TGTGCCAGCAGCTTTCGGGGGAACACCGGGGAGCTGTTTTTT | CASSFRGNTGELFF
TRBJ1-1 | few | TRBD1 | TRBV13 | TGTGCCAGCAGCCCAGGAGGGGACAGGGGCACTGAAGCTTTCTTT | CASSPGGDRGTEAFF
TRBJ1-5 | once | TRBD1 | TRBV18 | TGTGCCAGCTCACCACCGGGACAGGGGGCCGCTCAGCCCCAGCATTTT | CASSPPGQGAAQPQHF
TRBJ1-3 | - | - | TRBV3-1/TRBV3-2 | TGTGCCAGCAGCCCCCTGAACTACAGGTCCGGAAACACCATATATTTT | CASSPLNYRSGNTIYF
TRBJ1-6 | few | - | TRBV19 | TGTGCCAGTAGTGAGAGTGGACAGTCCTATAATTCACCCCTCCACTTT | CASSESGQSYNSPLHF
TRBJ2-5 | - | TRBD2 | TRBV7-9 | TGTGCCAGCAGCTTAGCTCGGGGGGGCCATGAGACCCAGTACTTC | CASSLARGGHETQYF
TRBJ1-2 | - | - | TRBV2 | TGTGCCAGCATCAATCTCGCCGGTGGCTACACCTTC | CASINLAGGYTF
TRBJ2-6 | once | - | TRBV4-1 | TGCGCCAGCAGCCAAGTAGCGGATGACTCTGGGGCCAACGTCCTGACTTTC | CASSQVADDSGANVLTF
TRBJ1-2 | - | - | TRBV3-1/TRBV3-2 | TGTGCCAGCAGCCAAGTGAGTCGGTATGGCTACACCTTC | CASSQVSRYGYTF
TRBJ2-1 | - | TRBD1 | TRBV6-5 | TGTGCCAGCAAGACGGACAGGGGGCTCGTGAATGAGCAGTTCTTC | CASKTDRGLVNEQFF
TRBJ1-6 | - | - | TRBV19 | TGTGCCACCACCAGAGGGAATAATTCACCCCTCCACTTT | CATTRGNNSPLHF